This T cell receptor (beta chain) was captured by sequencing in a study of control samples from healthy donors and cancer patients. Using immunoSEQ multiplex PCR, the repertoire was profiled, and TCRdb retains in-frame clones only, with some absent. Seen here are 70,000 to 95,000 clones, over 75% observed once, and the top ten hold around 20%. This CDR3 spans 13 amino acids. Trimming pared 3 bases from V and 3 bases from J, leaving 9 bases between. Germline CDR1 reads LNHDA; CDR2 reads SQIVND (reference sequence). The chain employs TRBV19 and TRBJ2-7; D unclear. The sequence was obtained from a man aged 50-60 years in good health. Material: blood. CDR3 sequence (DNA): TGTGCCAGTAGTATCGGACCTCTCTACGAGCAGTACGTC. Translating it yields CASSIGPLYEQYV.